Shown below are 3 T cell receptor beta chains from a single sample sequenced in a study of T cells after yellow fever vaccination. TCRdb processed the 5' RACE reads anew with MiXCR; each CDR3 protein has one entry. The table shows about 550,000 distinct CDR3 sequences, with 19% occurring only once. The sample was PBMCs, taken 15 days after the yellow fever booster vaccination. Receptors originate from a man between 25 and 39 years old who received the YFV17D yellow fever vaccine.

The chain is built from TRBV14 and TRBJ1-1; D gene ambiguous. Per the germline V gene, CDR1 is SGHDN and CDR2 is FVKESK. This CDR3 contains 13 residues. V was cut by 1 base and J by 0 bases, with 3 bases left in between. CDR3 amino acids: CASSQALNTEAFF. The CDR3, as DNA: TGTGCCAGCAGCCAAGCCTTGAACACTGAAGCTTTCTTT.

This clonotype has only a few counts. V is TRBV3-1 and J is TRBJ2-1, with D possibly TRBD1 on 5 matching bases. This CDR3 spans 12 amino acids. The V gene lost 2 bases and the J gene lost 8 bases, with 7 bases spanning the gap. The germline V gene encodes CDR1 LGHDT and CDR2 YNNKEL (reference sequence). CDR3 bases: TGTGCCAGCAGCCAAACAGGCTATGAGCAGTTCTTC. It specifies CASSQTGYEQFF.

A few counts support this clonotype. The chain has TRBV12-3 or TRBV12-4 and TRBJ2-3; the D is unclear. The CDR3 contains 13 residues. V lost 4 bases and J 6 bases, leaving 11 bases between the germline ends. CDR3 sequence (DNA): TGTGCCAGCAGTTGGATGGCCACGGATACGCAGTATTTT. This sequence encodes CASSWMATDTQYF.